This entry is about one TCR beta chain. Antigen: not known. This CDR3 region has 13 residues. Germline loops: CDR1 SEHNR, CDR2 FQNEAQ (reference sequence). V was shortened by 3 bases and J by 7 bases, with 12 bases between the two germline ends. The data originate from a study of OX40 agonist ivuxolimab in advanced cancers. Individuals having autoimmune disease history or systemic immunosuppression were not enrolled. General observations from the study: Dosing at 0.1 to 3.0 mg/kg was accompanied by clonal expansion of CD4+ and CD8+ blood T cells by week 6. Compared with others, partial responders at 0.1-3.0 mg/kg displayed clonal expansion among the lowest.

Measured with immunoSEQ multiplex PCR; TCRdb has only the in-frame clones, and not every one. The repertoire holds approximately 88,000 clones, about 88% seen once, with 0.65% to 0.9% in the top ten. The chain combines TRBV7-9 with TRBJ1-1, with D possibly being TRBD1 (5 bases). The sequence derives from an adult with an advanced solid tumor such as melanoma, head and neck, liver or kidney cancer. Material: CD4+ or CD8+ T cells sorted from blood, obtained in a trial of the OX40 agonist ivuxolimab. This CDR3 reads CASSLDTYLEAFF. The CDR3 bases are TGTGCCAGCAGCTTGGACACCTACCTTGAAGCTTTCTTT.